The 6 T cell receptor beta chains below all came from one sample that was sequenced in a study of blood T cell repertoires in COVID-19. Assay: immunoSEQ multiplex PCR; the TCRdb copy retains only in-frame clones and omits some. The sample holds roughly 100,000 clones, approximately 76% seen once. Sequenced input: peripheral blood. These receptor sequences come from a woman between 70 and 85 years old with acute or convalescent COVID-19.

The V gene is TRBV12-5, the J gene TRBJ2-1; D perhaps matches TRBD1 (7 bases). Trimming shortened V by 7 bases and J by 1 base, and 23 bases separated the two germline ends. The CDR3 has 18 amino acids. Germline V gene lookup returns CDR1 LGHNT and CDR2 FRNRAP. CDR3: CASAISIGGGFSYNEQFF. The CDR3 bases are TGTGCTAGTGCCATATCAATAGGAGGGGGCTTTTCCTACAATGAGCAGTTCTTC. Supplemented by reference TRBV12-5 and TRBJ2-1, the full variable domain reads DARVTQTPRHKVTEMGQEVTMRCQPILGHNTVFWYRQTMMQGLELLAYFRNRAPLDDSGMPKDRFSAEMPDATLATLKIQPSEPRDSAVYFCASAISIGGGFSYNEQFFGPGTRLTVL.

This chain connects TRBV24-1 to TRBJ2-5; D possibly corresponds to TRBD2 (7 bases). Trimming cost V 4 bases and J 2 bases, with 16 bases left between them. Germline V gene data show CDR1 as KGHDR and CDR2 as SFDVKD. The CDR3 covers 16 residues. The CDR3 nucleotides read TGTGCCACCAGTGACGGGAGGTGGGGGCGGCAAGAGACCCAGTACTTC. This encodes CATSDGRWGRQETQYF.

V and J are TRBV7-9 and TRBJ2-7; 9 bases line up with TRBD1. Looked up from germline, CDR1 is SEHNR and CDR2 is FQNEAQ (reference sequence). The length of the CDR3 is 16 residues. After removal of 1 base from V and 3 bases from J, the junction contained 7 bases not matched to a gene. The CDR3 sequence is CASSLVGTGIHYEQYF. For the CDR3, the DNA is TGTGCCAGCAGCTTAGTAGGGACAGGGATCCACTACGAGCAGTACTTC.

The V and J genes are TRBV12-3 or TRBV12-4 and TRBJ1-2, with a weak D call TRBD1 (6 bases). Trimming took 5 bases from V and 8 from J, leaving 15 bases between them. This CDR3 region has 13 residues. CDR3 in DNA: TGTGCCAGCAGTCCGGCCGGGACACGGGGCTACACCTTC. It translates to CASSPAGTRGYTF.

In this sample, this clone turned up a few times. This chain's CDR3 is CASRGDRDLGEQFF. In DNA form, the CDR3 reads TGCGCCAGCAGGGGGGACAGGGATTTGGGTGAGCAGTTCTTC. The chain has TRBV5-1 and TRBJ2-1; 9 nucleotides agree with TRBD1. The junction had 9 bases not matched to a gene; V was cut back by 5 bases and J by 9 bases. Germline V gene sequence: CDR1 SGHRS, CDR2 YFSETQ. The length of the CDR3 is 14 residues.

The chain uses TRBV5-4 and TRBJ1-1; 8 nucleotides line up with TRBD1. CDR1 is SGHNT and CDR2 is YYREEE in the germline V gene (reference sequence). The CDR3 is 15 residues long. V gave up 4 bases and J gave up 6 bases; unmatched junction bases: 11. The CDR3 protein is CASSLDRVGDAEAFF. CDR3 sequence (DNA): TGTGCCAGCAGCCTGGACAGGGTCGGAGACGCTGAAGCTTTCTTT.